The 32 T cell receptor beta chains reported below all come from one sample, sequenced in a study of cytomegalovirus exposure and HLA in healthy donors. Primers for the PCR totalled 60 Vbeta and 13 Jbeta. Repertoires were generated with immunoSEQ multiplex PCR, while TCRdb's copy carries only in-frame clones and drops some. This table holds roughly 100,000 clones, roughly 85% found once. Sequencing was carried out using PBMCs. The receptors were sampled from a woman in her thirties or forties in good health and CMV-seronegative.

This clone was detected a few times. The V gene is TRBV5-1, the J gene TRBJ2-1; D perhaps matches TRBD1 (5 bases). CDR1 is SGHRS, CDR2 YFSETQ, per germline. V lost 4 bases, J lost 4 bases, and 9 bases lay in between. The CDR3 is 13 amino acids. CDR3 loop: CASSASGYNEQFF. The CDR3 coding sequence is TGCGCCAGCAGCGCCTCAGGGTACAATGAGCAGTTCTTC.

The chain links TRBV19 to TRBJ2-3; weak D call: TRBD1 (6 bases). This CDR3 contains 14 residues. Germline lookup yields CDR1 LNHDA and CDR2 SQIVND (reference sequence). V was pared by 3 bases and J by 1 base, with 8 bases between. This CDR3 reads CASSINRGTDTQYF. The CDR3 region has the DNA TGTGCCAGTAGTATTAACAGGGGCACAGATACGCAGTATTTT.

This sequence joins TRBV15 and TRBJ1-1; D not certain. Germline CDR1 and CDR2: LNHNV and YYDKDF (reference sequence). The CDR3 runs 15 residues. Trimming shortened V by 5 bases and J by 2 bases, and 15 bases separated the two germline ends. The chain's CDR3 is CATSLVHTLNTEAFF. CDR3 sequence (DNA): TGTGCCACCAGCCTCGTCCATACTCTTAACACTGAAGCTTTCTTT. Together with reference TRBV15 and TRBJ1-1, the CDR3 gives the full variable domain: DAMVIQNPRYQVTQFGKPVTLSCSQTLNHNVMYWYQQKSSQAPKLLFHYYDKDFNNEADTPDNFQSRRPNTSFCFLDIRSPGLGDTAMYLCATSLVHTLNTEAFFGQGTRLTVV.

V is TRBV5-1 and J is TRBJ2-2, with 10 bases aligning to TRBD2. This CDR3 is built from 16 residues. J was trimmed by 3 bases and V by 4 bases; bases with no gene match: 6. CDR1 is SGHRS, CDR2 YFSETQ, per germline. The CDR3 reads CASSPGLAAYTGELFF. The CDR3, as DNA: TGCGCCAGCAGCCCTGGACTAGCGGCGTACACCGGGGAGCTGTTTTTT.

V usage is TRBV28 and J usage is TRBJ1-3; D may be TRBD1 (5 bases). Per germline, CDR1 MDHEN and CDR2 SYDVKM. This CDR3 is built from 15 residues. Trimming removed 6 bases from V and 3 bases from J, with 15 bases in between. The CDR3 sequence is CASRPLPGGGNTIYF. CDR3 nucleotide sequence: TGTGCCAGCAGACCCCTCCCGGGGGGTGGAAACACCATATATTTT.

The CDR3 sequence is CASSPVDRGETQYF. The CDR3 nucleotides read TGTGCCAGCAGCCCGGTCGATCGGGGGGAGACCCAGTACTTC. The V and J genes are TRBV28 and TRBJ2-5; possible D gene TRBD2, 6 bases. CDR3 size: 14 residues. The V and J ends lost 6 bases and 5 bases respectively, with 16 bases between them. Germline V gene lookup returns CDR1 MDHEN and CDR2 SYDVKM.

The rearrangement links TRBV5-1 to TRBJ2-3; D not certain. The CDR3 has 14 amino acids. V lost 5 bases and J lost 2, with 12 bases in between. Germline CDR1 is SGHRS and CDR2 is YFSETQ. The CDR3 DNA reads as TGCGCCAGCAGATCCCAAGCTCACACAGATACGCAGTATTTT. It encodes CASRSQAHTDTQYF.

This chain links TRBV19 with TRBJ1-6; TRBD1 aligns across 7 bases. J gave up 11 bases and V 5 bases, and 3 bases lay outside the gene matches. The CDR3 runs 12 residues. Germline CDR1 is LNHDA and CDR2 is SQIVND (reference sequence). The DNA for the CDR3 is TGTGCCAGTAGTGCAGGGGGAACACCCCTCCACTTT. Encoded protein: CASSAGGTPLHF.

The genes are TRBV18 and TRBJ1-1; no clear D gene. Deletions cut 2 bases from V and 1 base from J, with 11 bases between. Germline-derived CDR1 and CDR2 are KGHSH and LQKENI. This CDR3 is 15 amino acids long. This CDR3 is CASSPESTENTEAFF. The CDR3 DNA sequence: TGTGCCAGCTCACCAGAATCTACAGAGAACACTGAAGCTTTCTTT.

V is TRBV28 and J is TRBJ1-1; D is undetermined. Looked up from germline, CDR1 is MDHEN and CDR2 is SYDVKM. This CDR3 region has 11 residues. Trimming left V 2 bases short and J 8 bases short, with 6 bases between. CDR3 sequence: CASSLQKEAFF. The CDR3 coding sequence is TGTGCCAGCAGTTTACAGAAAGAAGCTTTCTTT.

The genes are TRBV11-2 and TRBJ2-7, with D tentatively TRBD2 (5 bases). The CDR3 runs to 13 residues. The V gene's germline CDR1 is SGHAT and CDR2 FQNNGV. V was clipped by 5 bases and J by 1 base, with 9 bases between them. CDR3 nucleotides: TGTGCCAGCAGCACCGGACTTTCCTACGAGCAGTACTTC. Translating it yields CASSTGLSYEQYF.

This clone was recorded a few times. The chain couples TRBV28 to TRBJ1-2; the D gene is possibly TRBD1 (5 bases). This CDR3 spans 11 amino acids. Germline CDR1 is MDHEN and CDR2 is SYDVKM. The V gene lost 6 bases and the J gene lost 7 bases, with 9 bases spanning the gap. The CDR3 nucleotides read TGTGCCAGCAGCTGGGGCGGTGGCTACACCTTC. This translates into CASSWGGGYTF.

V is TRBV7-8 and J is TRBJ2-7; 12 nucleotides match TRBD2. V was clipped by 5 bases and J by 2 bases; unmatched bases: 7. This CDR3 has 16 residues. Germline CDR1 is SGHVS and CDR2 is FQNEAQ. The CDR3 coding sequence is TGTGCCAGCAGCCACCCAGGACTAGCGGGGACCTACGAGCAGTACTTC. Translated, it gives CASSHPGLAGTYEQYF.

The CDR3 bases are TGTGCCAGCAGCCGGCTAGGCAGGGGGTACGAGCAGTACTTC. Protein product: CASSRLGRGYEQYF. V and J are TRBV7-8 and TRBJ2-7; TRBD1 matches 7 bases. With 5 bases clipped from V and 4 bases from J, the junction kept 8 bases outside the gene matches. The CDR3 totals 14 residues. Looked up from germline, CDR1 is SGHVS and CDR2 is FQNEAQ.

J is TRBJ1-2 and V is TRBV5-4; D perhaps matches TRBD1 (6 bases). The CDR3 length is 15 residues. CDR1 is SGHNT, CDR2 YYREEE, per germline (reference sequence). Between the trimmed V and J ends, which lost 2 bases and 0 bases, there was a span of 11 bases. This chain's CDR3 is CASSFTGRTNYGYTF. The CDR3 nucleotides read TGTGCCAGCAGCTTTACAGGGCGGACTAACTATGGCTACACCTTC. Combining the CDR3 with reference TRBV5-4 and TRBJ1-2 gives the whole variable domain ETGVTQSPTHLIKTRGQQVTLRCSSQSGHNTVSWYQQALGQGPQFIFQYYREEENGRGNFPPRFSGLQFPNYSSELNVNALELDDSALYLCASSFTGRTNYGYTFGSGTRLTVV.

The J gene is TRBJ1-6, the V gene TRBV2; a possible D gene is TRBD1 (6 bases). V lost 5 bases and J 2 bases, leaving 10 bases between the germline ends. CDR1 is SNHLY and CDR2 is FYNNEI in the germline V gene. This CDR3 comprises 15 residues. The CDR3 bases are TGTGCCAGCAGTAAGGACAGCCCCTATAATTCACCCCTCCACTTT. As protein: CASSKDSPYNSPLHF.

The chain is built from TRBV11-2 and TRBJ2-5; 9 bases fit TRBD1. The CDR3 is 17 residues long. Germline lookup yields CDR1 SGHAT and CDR2 FQNNGV. V lost 5 bases to trimming and J lost 4 bases; unmatched junction nucleotides: 14. This chain's CDR3 is CASSPTPGTGRRETQYF. For the CDR3, the DNA is TGTGCCAGCAGCCCAACCCCCGGGACAGGGAGGAGAGAGACCCAGTACTTC.

This chain joins TRBV5-6 and TRBJ2-5; TRBD1 aligns across 8 bases. Germline CDR1 and CDR2: SGHDT and YYEEEE. The CDR3 spans 14 residues. The ends lost 6 bases at V and 5 bases at J; junction bases unmatched: 9. CDR3: CASTRTGRTETQYF. The CDR3, as DNA: TGTGCCAGCACCAGGACAGGGCGGACGGAGACCCAGTACTTC.

J is TRBJ1-1 and V is TRBV6-5; 8 bases are a match to TRBD1. Germline loops: CDR1 MNHEY, CDR2 SVGAGI. V was pared by 5 bases and J by 0 bases, with 2 bases of the junction left unmatched. This CDR3 is 14 amino acids long. The CDR3 is CASSPRGLNTEAFF. The DNA of the CDR3 is TGTGCCAGCAGTCCCAGGGGGCTGAACACTGAAGCTTTCTTT.

The V call is TRBV4-1, the J call TRBJ2-7; TRBD1 agrees at 7 bases. CDR3 length: 16 amino acids. The germline gives CDR1 MGHRA, CDR2 YSYEKL. The trim removed 1 base at V and 6 bases at J, leaving 12 bases unmatched. The DNA of the CDR3 is TGCGCCAGCAGCCAAGGCCCTACAGGGGTTCCCCTCGAGCAGTACTTC. Encoded protein: CASSQGPTGVPLEQYF.

This clone was seen only a few times. This chain joins TRBV28 and TRBJ1-2; no clear D gene. The germline gives CDR1 MDHEN, CDR2 SYDVKM. Trimming pared 6 bases from V and 10 bases from J, leaving 24 bases between. The CDR3 is 15 amino acids. The CDR3 nucleotides read TGTGCCAGCAGCCCGTCGGCAGCCCAGGATGATTTCTACACCTTC. This sequence encodes CASSPSAAQDDFYTF.

The V call is TRBV28, the J call TRBJ2-4, with 7 nucleotides matching TRBD1. This CDR3 has 18 residues. Germline values: CDR1 MDHEN, CDR2 SYDVKM. With 2 bases clipped from V and 0 bases from J, the junction kept 10 bases outside the gene matches. The CDR3 DNA reads TGTGCCAGCAGTTTAAATGAAGAAGGGGGCTTAGCCAAAAACATTCAGTACTTC. This sequence encodes CASSLNEEGGLAKNIQYF. Full variable domain (rest looked up from reference TRBV28 and TRBJ2-4): DVKVTQSSRYLVKRTGEKVFLECVQDMDHENMFWYRQDPGLGLRLIYFSYDVKMKEKGDIPEGYSVSREKKERFSLILESASTNQTSMYLCASSLNEEGGLAKNIQYFGAGTRLSVL.

The chain links TRBV4-1 to TRBJ2-5; perhaps TRBD2 as D (5 bases). This CDR3 spans 15 amino acids. The V end was cut by 0 bases, the J end by 4 bases, with 12 bases between. Germline CDR1 reads MGHRA; CDR2 reads YSYEKL. The CDR3 protein is CASSQEGNEGETQYF. DNA of the CDR3: TGCGCCAGCAGCCAAGAGGGGAACGAGGGAGAGACCCAGTACTTC.

The chain uses TRBV4-2 and TRBJ2-1; 8 nucleotides agree with TRBD2. The length of the CDR3 is 16 residues. V lost 4 bases to trimming and J lost 5 bases; unmatched junction nucleotides: 10. Germline loops: CDR1 LGHNA, CDR2 YNFKEQ. CDR3 region: CASSPGRLASDNEQFF. CDR3 nucleotide sequence: TGTGCCAGCAGCCCCGGAAGACTAGCGTCAGACAATGAGCAGTTCTTC.

This chain connects TRBV27 to TRBJ2-7; TRBD2 agrees at 12 bases. This CDR3 has 14 residues. V was clipped by 5 bases and J by 3 bases; unmatched bases: 2. CDR1 is MNHEY, CDR2 SMNVEV, per germline (reference sequence). CDR3 coding DNA: TGTGCCAGCAGTCCTAGCGGGGGGGACTACGAGCAGTACTTC. Its translation is CASSPSGGDYEQYF.

Points on this clone: At the DNA level, this CDR3 is encoded by other sequences in the same sample as well. V is TRBV5-1 and J is TRBJ2-5; a possible D gene is TRBD2 (6 bases). The V and J ends lost 2 bases and 5 bases respectively, with 13 bases between them. Germline values: CDR1 SGHRS, CDR2 YFSETQ. The CDR3 is 14 residues long. This CDR3 reads CASSLSGGEETQYF. The CDR3 region has the DNA TGCGCCAGCAGCTTATCCGGGGGTGAGGAGACCCAGTACTTC.

V is TRBV4-1 and J is TRBJ2-2, with a possible D match to TRBD1 (6 bases). The CDR3 loop spans 12 amino acids. V gave up 6 bases and J gave up 5 bases, with 7 bases separating them. Germline V gives CDR1 MGHRA, CDR2 YSYEKL. The DNA for the CDR3 is TGCGCCAGCAGTGGACAGACCGGGGAGCTGTTTTTT. This sequence encodes CASSGQTGELFF.

The table lists this clone with a few counts. V and J are TRBV7-9 and TRBJ2-7; 10 nucleotides agree with TRBD2. V shed 4 bases, J shed 5 bases, and the junction held 11 bases outside the gene matches. Germline values: CDR1 SEHNR, CDR2 FQNEAQ (reference sequence). The CDR3 sequence is 16 residues long. The DNA of the CDR3 is TGTGCCAGCAGCTCCGAGACTAGCGGGCTTATGGACGAGCAGTACTTC. Protein sequence: CASSSETSGLMDEQYF. Full variable domain (remainder filled in from reference TRBV7-9 and TRBJ2-7): DTGVSQNPRHKITKRGQNVTFRCDPISEHNRLYWYRQTLGQGPEFLTYFQNEAQLEKSRLLSDRFSAERPKGSFSTLEIQRTEQGDSAMYLCASSSETSGLMDEQYFGPGTRLTVT.

The V call is TRBV19, the J call TRBJ1-5; no clear D gene. V shed 3 bases and J shed 4 bases, with 13 bases lying between them. Germline V gives CDR1 LNHDA, CDR2 SQIVND (reference sequence). The CDR3 runs to 15 residues. CDR3 loop: CASSIGEGGNQPQHF. Written as DNA, the CDR3 is TGTGCCAGTAGTATTGGGGAGGGCGGGAATCAGCCCCAGCATTTT.

V gene TRBV4-1 combines with J gene TRBJ1-6; D is uncertain. The germline V gene encodes CDR1 MGHRA and CDR2 YSYEKL. This CDR3 spans 15 amino acids. The germline V and J ends were trimmed by 2 bases and 7 bases, with 12 bases remaining between them. CDR3 sequence (DNA): TGCGCCAGCAGCCAAAGCTTATCTGAGAATTCACCCCTCCACTTT. Protein: CASSQSLSENSPLHF.

Only one count was recorded for this clone. The V and J genes are TRBV19 and TRBJ1-2, with D possibly being TRBD1 (6 bases). V lost 5 bases to trimming and J lost 7 bases, with 11 bases between them. The CDR3 is made up of 12 amino acids. The germline CDR1 and CDR2 sequences are LNHDA and SQIVND (reference sequence). The DNA of the CDR3 is TGTGCCAGTAGTGGGGACATTGGTGGCTACACCTTC. This translates into CASSGDIGGYTF.

The chain couples TRBV7-9 to TRBJ1-2; 10 positions match TRBD1. Germline CDR1 and CDR2: SEHNR and FQNEAQ (reference sequence). The CDR3 has 15 residues. V dropped 4 bases and J dropped 5; count of bases not matched to a gene: 7. This CDR3 is CASSSHRGQGYGYTF. The CDR3 DNA reads as TGTGCCAGCAGCTCACACCGGGGACAGGGGTATGGCTACACCTTC. Complete variable domain (other parts from reference TRBV7-9 and TRBJ1-2): DTGVSQNPRHKITKRGQNVTFRCDPISEHNRLYWYRQTLGQGPEFLTYFQNEAQLEKSRLLSDRFSAERPKGSFSTLEIQRTEQGDSAMYLCASSSHRGQGYGYTFGSGTRLTVV.